One and the same sample provided the 21 T cell receptor beta chains below, sequenced in a study of T cells after yellow fever vaccination (dated by TCRdb to the late 2010s). Library prep was done by 5' RACE. TCRdb records Illumina NovaSeq 6000 as the sequencer. TCRdb trimmed public reads at Q25 via fastp, called clones via MiXCR and kept in-frame beta chains. Entries are consolidated by CDR3 protein sequence, retaining the most common genes and DNA. The sample table shows about 220,000 distinct CDR3 sequences, and about 3% are seen once. The ten largest account for around 3% of the sample. The treatment or condition label here, explained by the study, means: live attenuated yellow fever vaccine strain. Specimen: CD4+ T cells sorted from PBMCs, collected 10 days after the yellow fever booster vaccination. These receptors were taken from a man younger than 35 who received the YFV17D yellow fever vaccine.

Ten or more counts support this clonotype. V gene TRBV28 combines with J gene TRBJ1-1; no clear D gene. The CDR3 has 13 residues. Germline V gene data show CDR1 as MDHEN and CDR2 as SYDVKM. V lost 5 bases and J 6 bases, leaving 13 bases between the germline ends. The CDR3 reads CASSVTEPPEAFF. CDR3 bases: TGTGCCAGCAGTGTGACCGAACCCCCTGAAGCTTTCTTT.

This chain uses TRBV7-2 with TRBJ2-3; D gene uncertain. The length of the CDR3 is 16 residues. Germline V gene sequence: CDR1 SGHTA, CDR2 FQGNSA. V lost 1 base, J lost 2 bases, and 13 bases lay in between. The DNA for the CDR3 is TGTGCCAGCAGCTTAGAGAGGCCGATCCACACAGATACGCAGTATTTT. The encoded protein is CASSLERPIHTDTQYF.

This chain links TRBV6-4 with TRBJ2-3; 7 bases are a match to TRBD2. Germline V gene data show CDR1 as MRHNA and CDR2 as SNTAGT. V trimming: 5 bases; J trimming: 2 bases; junction bases outside the gene matches: 16. CDR3 size: 18 residues. The CDR3 region is CASSKFWAGTTITDTQYF. Written as DNA, the CDR3 is TGTGCCAGCAGTAAATTTTGGGCCGGGACTACAATCACAGATACGCAGTATTTT.

This clonotype was seen many times. The rearrangement links TRBV10-1 to TRBJ2-3; 11 positions match TRBD2. The CDR3 totals 16 residues. The germline CDR1 and CDR2 sequences are WNHNN and SYGVQD (reference sequence). V lost 5 bases and J lost 5; bases outside the gene matches: 9. CDR3 coding DNA: TGCGCCAGCAGTCTTAGACTAGCGGGGAAAGGAGATACGCAGTATTTT. As protein: CASSLRLAGKGDTQYF.

The table lists this clonotype with many counts. This chain joins TRBV7-9 and TRBJ2-3; 14 nucleotides agree with TRBD2. Trimming cost V 5 bases and J 4 bases; bases outside gene matches: 8. CDR3 length equals 17 residues. Germline V gives CDR1 SEHNR, CDR2 FQNEAQ (reference sequence). The CDR3 region has the DNA TGTGCCAGCAGCCTCCGACTAGCGGGGGGGCCTGCAGATACGCAGTATTTT. Its protein is CASSLRLAGGPADTQYF.

The CDR3: CSAGTDAYNEQFF. Written as DNA, the CDR3 is TGCAGTGCGGGAACGGACGCCTACAATGAGCAGTTCTTC. V usage is TRBV20-1 and J usage is TRBJ2-1; no definite D call. Per the germline V gene, CDR1 is DFQATT and CDR2 is SNEGSKA (reference sequence). The CDR3 covers 13 residues. V was cut by 6 bases and J by 2 bases, with 11 bases left in between.

This clonotype was observed a handful of times. The rearrangement uses TRBV6-1 and TRBJ1-2; D unclear. With 2 bases removed from V and 4 bases from J, the gap between germline ends came to 8 bases. Germline CDR1 is MNHNS and CDR2 is SASEGT. The CDR3 runs to 13 residues. This CDR3 reads CASSERQPYGYTF. CDR3 DNA sequence: TGTGCCAGCAGTGAACGGCAGCCCTATGGCTACACCTTC.

A few counts support this clonotype. V gene TRBV15 combines with J gene TRBJ1-1; no firm D call. This CDR3 region has 15 residues. Germline values: CDR1 LNHNV, CDR2 YYDKDF (reference sequence). Trimming took 2 bases from V and 0 from J, leaving 10 bases between them. The CDR3 sequence: CATSRSGWVNTEAFF. The DNA for the CDR3 is TGTGCCACCAGCAGAAGTGGTTGGGTGAACACTGAAGCTTTCTTT.

V gene TRBV20-1 combines with J gene TRBJ1-5; 7 bases are a match to TRBD1. The CDR3 length is 13 residues. V lost 5 bases, J lost 5 bases, and 6 bases stayed unmatched. The V gene's germline CDR1 is DFQATT and CDR2 SNEGSKA (reference sequence). This CDR3 is CSARTGTYQPQHF. Written as DNA, the CDR3 is TGCAGTGCTCGGACAGGAACCTATCAGCCCCAGCATTTT.

At least ten counts were recorded for this clonotype. J is TRBJ1-1 and V is TRBV20-1; D unresolved. The CDR3 consists of 12 residues. V was pared by 2 bases and J by 13 bases, with 17 bases between. CDR1 and CDR2 from the germline V gene are DFQATT and SNEGSKA (reference sequence). Here the CDR3 reads CSARPLGQYRFF. The CDR3 region has the DNA TGCAGTGCTAGACCCCTAGGGCAGTACCGTTTCTTT.

This clonotype came up many times. DNA of the CDR3: TGTGCCAGTAGTATAGAGGGCAGACAGCCCCAGCATTTT. Amino acid sequence: CASSIEGRQPQHF. The rearrangement joins TRBV19 to TRBJ1-5; D call uncertain. Germline CDR1 and CDR2: LNHDA and SQIVND (reference sequence). This CDR3 contains 13 residues. V was pared by 0 bases and J by 7 bases, with 7 bases between.

This clonotype came up many times. This chain connects TRBV4-2 to TRBJ2-7; 10 bases line up with TRBD2. The CDR3 totals 15 residues. The V and J ends lost 0 bases and 2 bases, in that order; junction bases with no gene match: 1. CDR1 is LGHNA, CDR2 YNFKEQ, per germline. CDR3 region: CASSQELAGPYEQYV. The CDR3 nucleotides read TGTGCCAGCAGCCAAGAACTAGCGGGACCCTACGAGCAGTACGTC.

This clonotype has at least ten counts. The gene calls are TRBV19 and TRBJ2-5; D perhaps matches TRBD2 (6 bases). Germline CDR1 and CDR2: LNHDA and SQIVND (reference sequence). The CDR3 extends over 12 amino acids. The ends were cut back, 9 bases at V and 4 bases at J, with 12 bases in the middle. The CDR3 DNA reads TGTGCCAGCGGGACTTCGGGAGAGACCCAGTACTTC. The encoded protein is CASGTSGETQYF.

The chain is built from TRBV7-2 and TRBJ2-2; 10 nucleotides line up with TRBD1. V shed 3 bases, J shed 8 bases, and the junction held 6 bases outside the gene matches. The germline V gene has CDR1 SGHTA and CDR2 FQGNSA. The CDR3 consists of 15 residues. DNA for the CDR3: TGTGCCAGCAGCTTGACAGGGGGCTCATCGGGGGAGCTGTTTTTT. Its translation is CASSLTGGSSGELFF.

This clonotype was counted between two and nine times. CDR3 region: CASRRDTPITDTQYF. For the CDR3, the DNA is TGTGCCAGCAGGCGAGACACGCCGATCACAGATACGCAGTATTTT. The genes are TRBV6-2 or TRBV6-3 and TRBJ2-3, with D uncertain. The CDR3 sequence is 15 residues long. CDR1 is MNHEY, CDR2 SVGEGT, per germline. V dropped 6 bases and J dropped 2 bases, with 15 bases sitting between them.

In regard to this clonotype: One end of the junction is discordant with germline, which a read error may explain. The chain links TRBV6-5 to TRBJ2-5, with D uncertain. The V gene's germline CDR1 is MNHEY and CDR2 SVGAGI. CDR3 length: 14 residues. The chain's CDR3 is CAISSSRPRETQYF. The DNA for the CDR3 is TGTGCCATCAGTTCGAGCAGGCCCCGGGAGACCCAGTACTTC.

This clonotype was counted many times. This chain uses TRBV12-3 or TRBV12-4 with TRBJ2-1, with TRBD2 identical over 10 bases. The V segment lost 4 bases and the J segment 12 bases; nucleotides outside the gene matches: 9. The length of the CDR3 is 14 residues. The CDR3, as DNA: TGTGCCAGCAGTTATACTAGCGGGGTGGCAGGGCAGTTCTTC. Encoded protein: CASSYTSGVAGQFF.

This clonotype was detected many times. The genes are TRBV5-1 and TRBJ1-4, with a tentative D call TRBD1 (5 bases). This CDR3 spans 14 amino acids. Trimming left V 4 bases short and J 3 bases short, with 10 bases between. The germline CDR1 and CDR2 sequences are SGHRS and YFSETQ. The CDR3 DNA reads as TGCGCCAGCAGCGAGGGACCGGCTAATGAAAAACTGTTTTTT. It codes for CASSEGPANEKLFF.

The rearrangement links TRBV20-1 to TRBJ1-6; perhaps TRBD1 as D (5 bases). The germline V and J ends were trimmed by 3 bases and 5 bases, with 17 bases remaining between them. Germline CDR1 and CDR2: DFQATT and SNEGSKA (reference sequence). The CDR3 loop spans 16 amino acids. The CDR3 region has the DNA TGCAGTGCTAGGACCCCTTGGGGGATCGATAATTCACCCCTCCACTTT. Translated: CSARTPWGIDNSPLHF.

This clonotype has at least ten counts. V is TRBV7-2 and J is TRBJ1-5; D is uncertain. The CDR3 covers 14 residues. Germline V lookup: CDR1 SGHTA, CDR2 FQGNSA. Trimming left V 5 bases short and J 1 base short, with 9 bases between. CDR3 coding DNA: TGTGCCAGCAGCCCAACCCGGAGCAATCAGCCCCAGCATTTT. Protein product: CASSPTRSNQPQHF. Complete variable domain (other parts from reference TRBV7-2 and TRBJ1-5): GAGVSQSPSNKVTEKGKDVELRCDPISGHTALYWYRQSLGQGLEFLIYFQGNSAPDKSGLPSDRFSAERTGGSVSTLTIQRTQQEDSAVYLCASSPTRSNQPQHFGDGTRLSIL.

There are a few counts of this clonotype. The V call is TRBV7-2, the J call TRBJ2-5; D ambiguous. CDR3 length: 14 residues. V gave up 2 bases and J gave up 5 bases, with 12 bases separating them. The germline CDR1 and CDR2 sequences are SGHTA and FQGNSA. DNA for the CDR3: TGTGCCAGCAGCTTATTCGCTCGGCATGAGACCCAGTACTTC. The encoded protein is CASSLFARHETQYF.